This T cell receptor beta chain was identified in a study of T-cell reconstitution after alpha-beta-depleted transplantation in children (TCRdb year 2016). For the wider study: Using TCR repertoire profiling, the study quantitatively followed how T-cell immune reconstitution unfolded in children after TCRalphabeta/CD19-depleted allogeneic hematopoietic cell transplantation.

Overall study outcomes, separate from this receptor: The apparently early recovery of alphabetaT-cell counts about two months after transplant reportedly depended on only several hundred rapidly expanded clones that came from non-depleted graft cells. In some patients, high TCRbeta diversity at day 60 was attributed to recipient T cells and intrathymic progenitors that had survived conditioning. Over subsequent months, a decline in hyperexpanded clone frequencies was noted, and after one year, T-cell counts and TCRbeta diversity were mostly ascribed to newly produced T cells.

This clonotype has ten or more counts. No antigen is known for it. Base-call qualities are not available, and no considerably larger clone is one nucleotide away. V and J are truncated by 0 bases and 6 bases respectively, leaving an intervening sequence of 18 bases. From cysteine to phenylalanine, the CDR3 is 17 amino acids long. The kept DNA is CDR3 alone, 51 bases in frame from the first base. CDR1 and CDR2 are drawn from the germline V gene: KGHDR, SFDVKD. Sample treatment or condition, as interpreted from the label and publication: allogeneic hematopoietic cell transplantation with graft depleted of TCRalphabeta T cells and CD19 B cells. The transplant recipients were children given TCRalphabeta/CD19-depleted allogeneic hematopoietic cell grafts. Receptor libraries were prepared by PCR. Sequencing was performed on an Illumina HiSeq 2500. TCR library preparation used molecular barcoding, with unique molecular identifiers applied to normalize quantification of the TCRbeta repertoire. TCRdb took the public reads, trimmed them with fastp at Q25, ran MiXCR for clone calling and kept in-frame beta chains. Each CDR3 protein appears once, grouped with its most common genes and DNA. Across this sample there are 900,000 or so distinct CDR3 sequences, with 16% seen only once. 5% of the sample comes from the top ten.

Recombination linked TRBV24-1 to TRBJ2-3, with the D segment possibly TRBD1 or TRBD2, each aligning over 7 bases. The origin of this receptor is a male patient younger than 18 who had a stem cell transplant for acute lymphoblastic leukemia, so the T cells may come from the graft donor. The sequences come from PBMCs, mostly from graft donor cells, collected 360 days after TCRalphabeta/CD19-depleted stem cell transplant. Read as DNA, the sequence is TGTGCCACCAGTGATTTGCTGCCTAGCGGAGGGGGCGATACGCAGTATTTT. The translation is CATSDLLPSGGGDTQYF.